The source of this T cell receptor (beta chain) is a study of cytomegalovirus exposure and HLA in healthy donors. Study details: The roughly 120 million unique TCR beta sequences, from about 180 million T cells, were found by an earlier analysis.

Study findings and constraints: Prediction of most subjects' HLA-A and HLA-B alleles by TCR beta sequences was reportedly accurate.

The CDR3 totals 15 residues. Germline V CDR1 and CDR2: SGHVS, FNYEAQ. This clone is a singleton in its sample. The antigen remains undetermined. One end of the junction is discordant with germline, which a read error may explain. PCR amplification relied on 60 Vbeta primers (plus 13 Jbeta primers). Here immunoSEQ multiplex PCR was the method, and the copy in TCRdb shows in-frame clones only, minus some. The table has approximately 150,000 clones, around 82% seen once. The sample was PBMCs. The gene calls are TRBV7-6 and TRBJ2-1; 7 bases align to TRBD2. The TCR originated in a man in his thirties or forties in good health and CMV-seronegative. The CDR3 loop reads CANSLAEGTNNEQFF. The CDR3 bases are TGTGCCAACAGCTTAGCGGAGGGGACTAACAATGAGCAGTTCTTC.